The 14 T cell receptor beta chains given below trace back to one sample, sequenced in a study of T cells in Graves' hyperthyroidism and ophthalmopathy. Researchers took RNA transcripts and amplified the TCR beta CDR3 regions from them. The TCR CDR3 was amplified in a first-round RT-PCR using the HTBI primer set. TCRdb re-called the multiplex PCR reads through MiXCR, storing one row per CDR3 protein. This sample has around 450,000 distinct CDR3 sequences, with around a sixth found just once. The specimen was blood. The receptors here all came from a woman in her late teens or twenties with Graves' hyperthyroidism.

This clonotype has a count of ten or more. The chain links TRBV5-1 to TRBJ1-6, with unresolved D. Germline CDR1 reads SGHRS; CDR2 reads YFSETQ. The CDR3 sequence is 13 residues long. The V and J ends lost 5 bases and 7 bases respectively, with 10 bases between them. The CDR3 spells CASRTAANSPLHF. In DNA form, the CDR3 reads TGCGCCAGCAGGACCGCGGCAAATTCACCCCTCCACTTT.

This clonotype was seen many times. V is TRBV6-1 and J is TRBJ2-2, with D uncertain. This CDR3 has 15 amino acids. V dropped 1 base and J dropped 3 bases, with 9 bases sitting between them. The germline V gene encodes CDR1 MNHNS and CDR2 SASEGT. The CDR3 is CASSEEGSYTGELFF. The CDR3 DNA reads TGTGCCAGCAGTGAAGAGGGTAGTTACACCGGGGAGCTGTTTTTT.

This clonotype was observed many times. The chain links TRBV12-3 or TRBV12-4 to TRBJ1-2; no firm D call. The CDR3 extends over 15 amino acids. Trimming cost V 5 bases and J 8 bases, with 21 bases left between them. DNA of the CDR3: TGTGCCAGCAGTATCACTCCGGGCCAAGGGAACGGCTACACCTTC. Its translation: CASSITPGQGNGYTF.

This chain uses TRBV19 with TRBJ1-5, with 7 positions matching TRBD1. The CDR3 length is 17 residues. CDR1 and CDR2 (germline): LNHDA, SQIVND (reference sequence). Trimming took 1 base from V and 5 from J; bases not matched to a gene: 11. CDR3 nucleotide sequence: TGTGCCAGTAGTATAGGCCCCTTCGGACAGGATTATCAGCCCCAGCATTTT. It is translated as CASSIGPFGQDYQPQHF.

The chain couples TRBV6-1 to TRBJ1-6, with D possibly matching TRBD1 (6 bases). In germline, CDR1 is MNHNS, CDR2 SASEGT. V lost 10 bases to trimming and J lost 4 bases, with 14 bases between them. The CDR3 has 14 amino acids. CDR3 sequence reads: CATLDRSYNSPLHF. CDR3 nucleotide sequence: TGTGCCACCCTGGACAGATCGTATAATTCACCCCTCCACTTT.

J is TRBJ2-1 and V is TRBV5-5; 9 nucleotides line up with TRBD1. CDR3 length: 18 amino acids. CDR1 is SGHKS, CDR2 YYEKEE, per germline (reference sequence). V was clipped by 4 bases and J by 0 bases; unmatched bases: 11. The CDR3 DNA sequence: TGTGCCAGCAGCATGGGGATACAGGGGGCGAGCTCCTACAATGAGCAGTTCTTC. As protein: CASSMGIQGASSYNEQFF.

This clonotype was counted at least ten times. V gene TRBV28 combines with J gene TRBJ2-5; possible D gene TRBD1, 7 bases. The CDR3 has 14 residues. From germline, CDR1 is MDHEN and CDR2 SYDVKM. V lost 3 bases and J lost 5, with 13 bases in between. The CDR3 region is CASSFGGGFETQYF. The CDR3 DNA reads TGTGCCAGCAGTTTTGGAGGGGGCTTCGAGACCCAGTACTTC.

In the case of this clonotype: A single base separates this from a much larger clone, so it may be a read error. CDR3 loop: CSARWGRNEQFF. CDR3 bases: TGCAGTGCTAGATGGGGCAGAAATGAGCAGTTCTTC. This chain joins TRBV20-1 and TRBJ2-1; D may be TRBD1 (5 bases). This CDR3 comprises 12 residues. Germline CDR1 reads DFQATT; CDR2 reads SNEGSKA (reference sequence). V was trimmed by 2 bases and J by 7 bases, leaving 9 bases between them.

This clonotype was found many times. The CDR3 sequence is CAWSELGRVGGNQPQHF. The CDR3 DNA sequence: TGTGCCTGGAGTGAATTGGGCAGGGTGGGAGGCAATCAGCCCCAGCATTTT. V usage is TRBV30 and J usage is TRBJ1-5; possible D gene TRBD1, 5 bases. Germline CDR1 and CDR2: GTSNPN and SVGIG (reference sequence). V was trimmed by 1 base and J by 2 bases, leaving 18 bases between them. This CDR3 is 17 amino acids long.

This chain uses TRBV15 with TRBJ2-2; D ambiguous. The CDR3 consists of 14 residues. Germline V gene lookup returns CDR1 LNHNV and CDR2 YYDKDF (reference sequence). Between the trimmed V and J ends, which lost 3 bases and 4 bases, there was a span of 9 bases. CDR3 DNA sequence: TGTGCCACCAGCAGCCTTCTGGGCACCGGGGAGCTGTTTTTT. Its protein product is CATSSLLGTGELFF.

In this sample, this clonotype turned up a few times. The chain carries TRBV20-1 and TRBJ2-3, with no clear D. The CDR3 has 13 amino acids. Germline loops: CDR1 DFQATT, CDR2 SNEGSKA (reference sequence). V dropped 3 bases and J dropped 4 bases, with 11 bases sitting between them. CDR3 sequence: CSASWFPPDTQYF. CDR3 nucleotides: TGCAGTGCTAGCTGGTTCCCCCCAGATACGCAGTATTTT.

This clonotype was picked up a small number of times. The chain combines TRBV5-4 with TRBJ2-1; TRBD2 matches 7 bases. CDR3 length equals 16 residues. J gave up 0 bases and V 6 bases, and 9 bases lay outside the gene matches. The germline CDR1 and CDR2 sequences are SGHNT and YYREEE (reference sequence). CDR3 residues: CASTREAGSSYNEQFF. CDR3 coding DNA: TGTGCCAGCACCCGAGAAGCGGGGAGCTCCTACAATGAGCAGTTCTTC. The full variable domain, with the rest looked up from reference TRBV5-4 and TRBJ2-1, is ETGVTQSPTHLIKTRGQQVTLRCSSQSGHNTVSWYQQALGQGPQFIFQYYREEENGRGNFPPRFSGLQFPNYSSELNVNALELDDSALYLCASTREAGSSYNEQFFGPGTRLTVL.

In its sample, this clonotype was seen many times. This chain joins TRBV6-1 and TRBJ2-7; 8 bases align to TRBD1. V lost 2 bases, J lost 12 bases, and 3 bases stayed unmatched. The CDR3 length is 11 residues. Germline V lookup: CDR1 MNHNS, CDR2 SASEGT. As DNA, the CDR3 is TGTGCCAGCAGTGAACGACAGGGGTTGTACTTC. Protein sequence: CASSERQGLYF.

This clonotype was found many times. The chain recombines TRBV12-5 with TRBJ2-7; tentatively, D is TRBD1 or TRBD2 (5 bases each). CDR1 LGHNT and CDR2 FRNRAP come from the germline V gene. The CDR3 length is 13 residues. V lost 6 bases to trimming and J lost 2 bases, with 11 bases between them. CDR3 DNA sequence: TGTGCTAGTGGAGTGGGGGTCACCTACGAGCAGTACTTC. Translating it yields CASGVGVTYEQYF.